A selection of T cell receptor beta chains follows, all from one sample in a study of CD8 T cells in Susac syndrome. One entry per CDR3 protein, called by TCRdb with MiXCR from the immunoSEQ multiplex PCR reads. This table holds 75,000 or so distinct CDR3 sequences, 94% found once. Sequencing input: CD8+ T cells from PBMCs. The receptors come from a human donor with Susac syndrome. The CDR3 runs from the conserved cysteine through the conserved F or W. The D gene is left open where the match is weak. Expanded clones are given a class, and other clones once, few, many or no size at all.

abundance,d_gene,j_gene,v_gene,CDR3nt,CDR3aa
-,-,TRBJ1-5,TRBV25-1,TGTGCCAGCAGTGAACAGGGGAGCTATCAGCCCCAGCATTTT,CASSEQGSYQPQHF
-,TRBD2,TRBJ2-2,TRBV5-6,TGTGCCAGCAGCTTGGTCCTAGCGGGTTACACCGGGGAGCTGTTTTTT,CASSLVLAGYTGELFF
-,-,TRBJ1-4,TRBV20-1,TGCAGTGCTACCGCAGGGCCGTTTAATGAAAAACTGTTTTTT,CSATAGPFNEKLFF
-,-,TRBJ1-5,TRBV15,TGTGCCACCAGCAGAGACTTTCAGCCCCAGCATTTT,CATSRDFQPQHF
-,-,TRBJ1-3,TRBV29-1,TGCAGCGTTTTGGGGCGATCTGGAAACACCATATATTTT,CSVLGRSGNTIYF
-,-,TRBJ2-7,TRBV15,TGTGCCACCAGCCCCCTTCAGGGATCGGTCCTCGAGCAGTACTTC,CATSPLQGSVLEQYF
-,-,TRBJ2-1,TRBV24-1,TGTGCCACCAGTGACCCTGAGACTAGTAACAATGAGCAGTTCTTC,CATSDPETSNNEQFF
-,-,TRBJ1-1,TRBV5-8,TGTGCCAGCAGTCGATTGACAGAAATTTCTGAAGCTTTCTTT,CASSRLTEISEAFF
-,-,TRBJ2-7,TRBV20-1,TGCAGTGCTAGGCGATCCTACGAGCAGTACTTC,CSARRSYEQYF
-,-,TRBJ2-1,TRBV19,TGTGCCAGTAGTATTCGCGGACAGCCTTACAATGAGCAGTTCTTC,CASSIRGQPYNEQFF
-,TRBD1,TRBJ2-1,TRBV12-5,TGTGCTAGTGGTCTCGGACAGGGGTCGGACAATGAGCAGTTCTTC,CASGLGQGSDNEQFF
once,-,TRBJ2-7,TRBV4-3,TGCGCCAGCAGCCAAGATATGGCGGTCTACGAGCAGTACTTC,CASSQDMAVYEQYF
-,TRBD1,TRBJ1-6,TRBV5-4,TGTGCCAGCAGCTCAACGAGCCAGGACAGGAACGGGCTACCCCTCCACTTT,CASSSTSQDRNGLPLHF
-,-,TRBJ2-7,TRBV28,TGTGCCAGCAGCCTTAGGCTGGGCCACGGTCTGGGCTACGAGCAGTACTTC,CASSLRLGHGLGYEQYF
-,TRBD1,TRBJ1-1,TRBV12-3/TRBV12-4,TGTGCCAGCAGTCCCGGGACAGGGAGAGCTCTCTTT,CASSPGTGRALF
-,TRBD1,TRBJ1-2,TRBV12-3/TRBV12-4,TGTGCCAGCAGTCAGTGGACAGGGCCTGGCTACACCTTC,CASSQWTGPGYTF
-,TRBD1,TRBJ2-4,TRBV29-1,TGCAGCGTGAGGACAGGGAATGACATTCAGTACTTC,CSVRTGNDIQYF
-,-,TRBJ1-2,TRBV23-1,TGCGCCAGCAGCCGCAAGCCGCCAGCTAACTATGGCTACACCTTC,CASSRKPPANYGYTF
-,-,TRBJ1-6,TRBV6-4,TGTGCCAGCAGTGGAACAGGAACCTTTAATTCACCCCTCCACTTT,CASSGTGTFNSPLHF
once,-,TRBJ1-1,TRBV9,TGTGCCAGCAACCCGGAGGGGGGGAACACTGAAGCTTGCTTT,CASNPEGGNTEACF
-,-,TRBJ2-7,TRBV27,TGTGCCACAACAGGGAGAGGGTACGAGCAGTACTTC,CATTGRGYEQYF
-,TRBD1,TRBJ2-6,TRBV7-3,TGTGCCAGCAGCTCAGGGGGCGGTGCGGGATCGGTGGCTGGGGCCAACGTCCTGACTTTC,CASSSGGGAGSVAGANVLTF
-,TRBD1,TRBJ2-1,TRBV6-5,TGTGCCAGCAGTTACTCGAGACAGGGGGGATACAATGAGCAGTTCTTC,CASSYSRQGGYNEQFF
-,-,TRBJ2-5,TRBV11-2,TGTGCCAGCAGCTCACAAAATAACCGGTACCAAGAGACCCAGTACTTC,CASSSQNNRYQETQYF